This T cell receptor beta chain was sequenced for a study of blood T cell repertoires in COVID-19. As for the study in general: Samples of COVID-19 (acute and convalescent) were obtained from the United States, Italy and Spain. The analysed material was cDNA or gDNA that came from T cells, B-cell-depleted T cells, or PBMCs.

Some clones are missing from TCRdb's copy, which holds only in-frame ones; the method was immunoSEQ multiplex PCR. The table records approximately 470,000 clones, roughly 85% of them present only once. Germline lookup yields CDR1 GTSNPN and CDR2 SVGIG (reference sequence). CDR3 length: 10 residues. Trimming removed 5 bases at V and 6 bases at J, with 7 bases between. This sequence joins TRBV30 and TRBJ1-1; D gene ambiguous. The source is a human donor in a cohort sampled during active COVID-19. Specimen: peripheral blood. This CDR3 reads CAWGQSEAFF. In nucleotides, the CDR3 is TGTGCCTGGGGCCAGTCTGAAGCTTTCTTT.